A selection of T cell receptor beta chains follows, all from one sample in a study of molecular identifiers for immune sequencing clone quantification. One entry per CDR3 protein results from TCRdb running MiXCR on the PCR reads. Of about 640,000 distinct CDR3 sequences in the sample, just under 20% were seen once. The sample consisted of naive CD8+ T cells from blood, with Jurkat cell RNA spiked in. The receptors come from a human donor in good health. Some libraries in this study had Jurkat cell RNA spiked in. CDR3s include the opening cysteine and the closing phenylalanine or tryptophan. A D gene is named only where the DNA matches it firmly. The listing skips clone size in some rows; elsewhere it reads once, few, many or a size class.

TRBJ1-6	many	TRBV9	-	TGTGCCAGCAGCGACAGTTATAATTCACCCCTCCACTTT	CASSDSYNSPLHF
TRBJ1-1	few	TRBV6-5	-	TGTGCCAGCAGTTACTCGATGGGGCGGAACACTGAAGCTTTCTTT	CASSYSMGRNTEAFF
TRBJ1-4	many	TRBV4-3	-	TGCGCCAGCAGCCAAGAGTCGGGGTCCAATGAAAAACTGTTTTTT	CASSQESGSNEKLFF
TRBJ2-2	many	TRBV7-2	TRBD2	TGTGCCAGCAGCTTGGGGGGGGATTTCTTCACCGGGGAGCTGTTTTTT	CASSLGGDFFTGELFF
TRBJ1-1	many	TRBV4-1	TRBD1	TGCGCCAGCAGCCAGCCAGACAGGGGGCGTACTGAAGCTTTCTTT	CASSQPDRGRTEAFF
TRBJ2-4	many	TRBV5-1	-	TGCGCCAGCAGCTTACCCGACCTCCCTGACATTCAGTACTTC	CASSLPDLPDIQYF
TRBJ2-1	many	TRBV9	TRBD2	TGTGCCAGCAGCGCAGGGACTAGCGGGACGAGGAATGAGCAGTTCTTC	CASSAGTSGTRNEQFF
TRBJ2-1	-	TRBV13	TRBD1	TGTGCCAGCAGCTTAGGTGGACAGGGGAGCGATGAGCGGTTCTTC	CASSLGGQGSDERFF
TRBJ2-1	many	TRBV7-2	TRBD2	TGTGCCAGCAGCACCTTACTAGCGGGGAACTACAATGAGCAGTTCTTC	CASSTLLAGNYNEQFF
TRBJ2-5	few	TRBV6-5	-	TGTGCCAGCAGTTATATCACGGGGGTGCTTGGGACCCAGTACTTC	CASSYITGVLGTQYF
TRBJ2-7	-	TRBV6-2/TRBV6-3	-	TGTGCCAGCGGTCCAGGGGGGGCCTACGAGCAGTACTTC	CASGPGGAYEQYF
TRBJ2-7	many	TRBV12-3/TRBV12-4	-	TGTGCCAGCAGCCCCGGGACCCCCGAGCAGTACTTC	CASSPGTPEQYF
TRBJ2-3	many	TRBV11-2	TRBD2	TGTGCCAGCAGCCCTACCGGGACTAGCTTCGGGGGGGTCTGGGCATATGATACGCAGTATTTT	CASSPTGTSFGGVWAYDTQYF
TRBJ2-1	many	TRBV11-2	-	TGTGCCAGCAGCTTTCCGAGCTCCTACAATGAGCAGTTCTTC	CASSFPSSYNEQFF
TRBJ2-7	few	TRBV12-5	-	TGTGCTAGTGGTTTGGTGTATGGGTACGAGCAGTACTTC	CASGLVYGYEQYF
TRBJ2-1	-	TRBV25-1	-	TGTGCCAGCAGTGAATTTGCTGACAGCTACAATGAGCGGTTCTTC	CASSEFADSYNERFF
TRBJ2-3	-	TRBV2	TRBD2	TGTGCCAGCAGTGGAGGAGCGGGAATGTTGAATGCGCAGTATTTT	CASSGGAGMLNAQYF
TRBJ2-1	many	TRBV7-2	TRBD2	TGTGCCAGCAGCTTAACTAGCGGGAGCAATGAGCAGTTCTTC	CASSLTSGSNEQFF
TRBJ2-3	many	TRBV20-1	TRBD2	TGCAGTGCTAGAGATATTAGCGGGGGGGCCGAGGGCACAGATACGCAGTATTTT	CSARDISGGAEGTDTQYF
TRBJ1-1	many	TRBV4-3	-	TGCGCCAGCAGCCAAGATTGGGGGGGATGGGACACTGAAGCTTTCTTT	CASSQDWGGWDTEAFF
TRBJ2-2	many	TRBV6-2/TRBV6-3	-	TGTGCCAGCAGTTACTCGACTGGCGGGGAGCTGTTTTTT	CASSYSTGGELFF
TRBJ2-3	-	TRBV7-6	-	TGTGCCAGCAGCCCCGCAAGCCCGGGAAGAACGGTTGGGAACCTCACAGATACGCAGTATTTT	CASSPASPGRTVGNLTDTQYF
TRBJ2-3	many	TRBV19	-	TGTGCCAGTAGTATCTCGGGGGTTAGCACAGATACGCAGTATTTT	CASSISGVSTDTQYF
TRBJ2-2	many	TRBV5-1	-	TGCGCCAGCAGCTTCGGGACAGCGGGGGCCCCGAACACCGGGGAGCTGTTTTTT	CASSFGTAGAPNTGELFF
TRBJ2-3	many	TRBV12-3/TRBV12-4	TRBD1	TGTGCCAGCGCACTGGGACAGGCCCCAGATACGCAGTATTTT	CASALGQAPDTQYF
TRBJ2-6	-	TRBV4-3	-	TGCGCCAGCAGCCCGGCAGACTTTCTTAATGGGGCCGACGTCCTGACTTTC	CASSPADFLNGADVLTF
TRBJ2-7	many	TRBV11-2	-	TGTGCCAGCAGCCGAATGGGGCCCAACGGCGAGCAGTACTTC	CASSRMGPNGEQYF
TRBJ1-4	-	TRBV7-9	-	TGTGCCAGCAGATCCTCCCTCCTTAGGGGTGGTGGTGAAAAACTGTTTTTT	CASRSSLLRGGGEKLFF
TRBJ1-2	-	TRBV2	TRBD1	TGTGCCAGCAGTGAGGACGACAGGGATTGGGACAATGGCTACACCTTC	CASSEDDRDWDNGYTF
TRBJ2-5	-	TRBV6-6	TRBD2	TGTGCCAGCAGCCCACGGGGGGGGACGACTAGCGGGGTAACCCAAGAGACCCAGTACTTC	CASSPRGGTTSGVTQETQYF
TRBJ1-2	few	TRBV4-3	-	TGCGCCAGCAGCCAAGATCTGACCGTAGATCTTAAAGGCTACACCTTC	CASSQDLTVDLKGYTF
TRBJ1-2	-	TRBV6-2/TRBV6-3	-	TGTGCCAGCAGTTTCCCGGACGTTGATGGCTACACCTTC	CASSFPDVDGYTF
TRBJ2-1	many	TRBV4-3	TRBD1	TGCGCCAGCAGCCATCACGAGGGACAGGGAAGGGTCAATGAGCAGTTCTTC	CASSHHEGQGRVNEQFF
TRBJ1-4	many	TRBV7-9	-	TGTGCCAGCAGCCCCCCTCGCCAGGGCGATAATGAAAAACTGTTTTTT	CASSPPRQGDNEKLFF
TRBJ2-3	few	TRBV4-1	-	TGCGCCAGCAGCCAAGATTCGTCTGGGGTAGGTGATACGCAGTATTTT	CASSQDSSGVGDTQYF
TRBJ2-3	-	TRBV13	TRBD2	TGTGCCAGCAGCCCAGATAGCGGGGGGGCCGGGGCAGATACGCAGTATTTT	CASSPDSGGAGADTQYF
TRBJ1-1	many	TRBV30	-	TGTGCCTGGAGTTCGGGACACAGTCCGTTCACTGAAGCTTTCTTT	CAWSSGHSPFTEAFF
TRBJ2-3	many	TRBV7-6	-	TGTGCCAGCAGCAACGAAGGTCGTACAGATACGCAGTATTTT	CASSNEGRTDTQYF
TRBJ2-3	many	TRBV6-2/TRBV6-3	-	TGTGCCAGCAGTCGGGGGTATTCCCGCACAGATACGCAGTATTTT	CASSRGYSRTDTQYF
TRBJ2-5	many	TRBV6-2/TRBV6-3	-	TGTGCCAGCACTCGACCGTACCAAGAGACCCAGTACTTC	CASTRPYQETQYF
TRBJ2-1	few	TRBV7-8	-	TGTGCCAGCAGCCTCGAGGTCTCCTACAATGAGCAGTTCTTC	CASSLEVSYNEQFF
TRBJ2-2	many	TRBV12-3/TRBV12-4	TRBD2	TGTGCCAGCAGTTGGTCGGGACTAGCGGAGGTGAACACCGGGGAGCTGTTTTTT	CASSWSGLAEVNTGELFF
TRBJ1-6	-	TRBV5-3	-	TGTGCCAGCAGCTTGGATGGTGGCAGGGAATTCTATAATTCACCCCTCCACTTT	CASSLDGGREFYNSPLHF
TRBJ2-7	many	TRBV29-1	-	TGCAGCGTTGGCACAGAGAGCTCCTACGAGCAGTACTTC	CSVGTESSYEQYF
TRBJ1-1	many	TRBV5-6	-	TGTGCCAGCAGCTTGTGGACAACGAACACTGAAGCTTTCTTT	CASSLWTTNTEAFF
TRBJ2-2	many	TRBV27	TRBD1	TGTGCCAGCAGTTTATTTAGGGGGCCCGGGGAGCTGTTTTTT	CASSLFRGPGELFF
TRBJ2-7	many	TRBV6-2/TRBV6-3	-	TGTGCCAGCAGCTTCGACGGGTACTCCTACGAGCAGTACTTC	CASSFDGYSYEQYF
TRBJ1-5	many	TRBV7-9	-	TGTGCCAGCAGTCACACCGCGGGACACATCAATCAGCCCCAGCATTTT	CASSHTAGHINQPQHF
TRBJ2-1	few	TRBV15	TRBD1	TGTGCCACCAGCACCGGGACAGGGGGGTACAATGAGCAGTTCTTC	CATSTGTGGYNEQFF
TRBJ2-7	-	TRBV19	-	TGTGCCAGTAGTATACGGGACGGGCCTGGGCAGTACTTC	CASSIRDGPGQYF
TRBJ2-1	many	TRBV6-6	TRBD2	TGTGCCAGCAGACGCACTAGCGGGGAGAACAATGAGCAGTTCTTC	CASRRTSGENNEQFF
TRBJ1-1	many	TRBV4-1	TRBD1	TGCGCCAGCCAGGGGGAATTAATGAACACTGAAGCTTTCTTT	CASQGELMNTEAFF
TRBJ1-1	many	TRBV7-9	-	TGTGCCAGCAGCAAAGGGAGGGGGGAAGGCACTGAAGCTTTCTTT	CASSKGRGEGTEAFF
TRBJ2-1	-	TRBV10-3	-	TGTGCCATCGGCCGGGAGCTTGGCCACAATGAGCAGTTCTTC	CAIGRELGHNEQFF
TRBJ1-2	many	TRBV6-5	TRBD1	TGTGCCAGCAGTTACTTTTGGACAGGGGATTCTCCTCAAAACTATGGCTACACCTTC	CASSYFWTGDSPQNYGYTF